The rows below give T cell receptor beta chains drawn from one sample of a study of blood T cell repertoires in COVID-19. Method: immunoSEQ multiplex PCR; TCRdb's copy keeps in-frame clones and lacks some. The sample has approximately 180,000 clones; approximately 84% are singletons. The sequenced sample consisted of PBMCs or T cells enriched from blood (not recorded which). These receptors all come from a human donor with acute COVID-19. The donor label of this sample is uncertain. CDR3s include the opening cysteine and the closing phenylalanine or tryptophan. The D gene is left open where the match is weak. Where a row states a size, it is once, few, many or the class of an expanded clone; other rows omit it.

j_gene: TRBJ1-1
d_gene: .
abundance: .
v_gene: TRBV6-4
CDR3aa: CASRAFDRPNTEAFF
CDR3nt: TGTGCCAGCAGGGCTTTCGACAGGCCAAACACTGAAGCTTTCTTT

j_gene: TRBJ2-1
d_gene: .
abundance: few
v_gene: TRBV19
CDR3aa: CASNAGTYNEQFF
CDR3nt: TGTGCCAGTAACGCGGGAACCTACAATGAGCAGTTCTTC

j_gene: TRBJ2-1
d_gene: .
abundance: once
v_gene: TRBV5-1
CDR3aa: CASSLGGTSYNEQFF
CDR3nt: TGCGCCAGCAGCTTAGGGGGTACCTCCTACAATGAGCAGTTCTTC

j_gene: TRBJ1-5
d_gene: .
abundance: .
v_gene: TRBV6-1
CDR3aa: CASSEAGTAGQPQHF
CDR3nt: TGTGCCAGCAGTGAAGCAGGGACTGCTGGTCAGCCCCAGCATTTT

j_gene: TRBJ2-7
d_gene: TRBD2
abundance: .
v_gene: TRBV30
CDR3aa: CAWSVGGNYEQYF
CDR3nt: TGTGCCTGGAGTGTGGGGGGGAACTACGAGCAGTACTTC

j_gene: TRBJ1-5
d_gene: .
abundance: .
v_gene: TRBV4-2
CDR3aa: CASSQEAGNLNQPQHF
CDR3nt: TGTGCCAGCAGCCAAGAGGCAGGGAACCTTAATCAGCCCCAGCATTTT

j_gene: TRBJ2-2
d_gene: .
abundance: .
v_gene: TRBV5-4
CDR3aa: CASSRGGREETGELFF
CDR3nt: TGTGCCAGCAGCCGAGGGGGCAGGGAGGAAACCGGGGAGCTGTTTTTT

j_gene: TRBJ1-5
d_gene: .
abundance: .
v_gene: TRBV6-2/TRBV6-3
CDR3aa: CASSWQGTGNQPQHF
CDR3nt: TGTGCCAGCAGTTGGCAGGGTACGGGCAATCAGCCCCAGCATTTT

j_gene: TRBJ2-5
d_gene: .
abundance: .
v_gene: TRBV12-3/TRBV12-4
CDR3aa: CASSLRGVETQYF
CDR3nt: TGTGCCAGCAGTTTACGGGGTGTAGAGACCCAGTACTTC

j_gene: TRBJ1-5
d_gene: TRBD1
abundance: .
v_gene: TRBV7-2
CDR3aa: CASSLGGTGVQPQHF
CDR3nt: TGTGCCAGCAGCTTAGGAGGGACAGGGGTACAGCCCCAGCATTTT

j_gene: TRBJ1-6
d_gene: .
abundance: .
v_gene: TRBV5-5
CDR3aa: CASSLAGVFLSPLHF
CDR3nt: TGTGCCAGCAGCTTGGCAGGTGTATTCCTTTCACCCCTCCACTTT

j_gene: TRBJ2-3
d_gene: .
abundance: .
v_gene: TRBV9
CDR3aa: CASSVVGGETDTQYF
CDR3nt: TGTGCCAGCAGCGTAGTCGGGGGTGAGACAGATACGCAGTATTTT

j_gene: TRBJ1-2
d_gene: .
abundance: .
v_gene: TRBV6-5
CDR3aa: CATNNRVAVYGYTF
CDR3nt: TGTGCCACCAACAACAGGGTGGCCGTCTATGGCTACACCTTC

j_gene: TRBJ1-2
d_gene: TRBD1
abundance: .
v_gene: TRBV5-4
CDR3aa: CASSLQGADGYTF
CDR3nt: TGTGCCAGCAGCCTACAGGGGGCGGATGGCTACACCTTC